A selection of T cell receptor beta chains follows, all from one sample in a study of cytomegalovirus exposure and HLA in healthy donors. The data were produced by immunoSEQ multiplex PCR, yet TCRdb's version contains in-frame clones alone and is incomplete. This sample yields 150,000 to 200,000 clones, of which about four fifths are seen a single time; 1.5% to 2% belongs to the top ten. Sequencing was carried out using PBMCs. The receptors here all came from a woman aged 25-40 years in good health and CMV-seronegative. The CDR3 runs from the conserved cysteine through the conserved F or W. D genes are given only for firm matches. Only some rows state a clone size, as once, few, many or a class for expanded clones.

TRBJ1-1,TRBV30,TRBD1,.,TGTGCCTGGATGTACAGGGGGCTGAACACTGAAGCTTTCTTT,CAWMYRGLNTEAFF
TRBJ2-3,TRBV27,.,.,TGTGCCAGCAGTTCACCACCCCACGGAGGAGCAGATACGCAGTATTTT,CASSSPPHGGADTQYF
TRBJ1-5,TRBV30,.,.,TGTGCCTGGACGCGGAATCAGCCCCAGCATTTT,CAWTRNQPQHF
TRBJ1-2,TRBV30,TRBD1,.,TGTGCCTGGACTACCGGGACAGGGGATCACTATGGCTACACCTTC,CAWTTGTGDHYGYTF
TRBJ1-1,TRBV15,.,.,TGTGCCACCAGCACCGCCGAACGTCCTCGGGACACTGAAGCTTTCTTT,CATSTAERPRDTEAFF
TRBJ1-1,TRBV7-9,TRBD1,.,TGTGCCAGCAGCTGGGGACAGGGGAACACTGAAGCTTTCTTT,CASSWGQGNTEAFF
TRBJ2-5,TRBV29-1,.,few,TGCAGCGGTTGCGTCGCAGGGGCGTCGCAGGAGACCCAGTACTTC,CSGCVAGASQETQYF
TRBJ1-2,TRBV5-1,.,.,TGCGCCAGCAGCTTGGGGTGGCAGGGAGGTAACTATGGCTACACCTTC,CASSLGWQGGNYGYTF
TRBJ2-1,TRBV7-9,.,.,TGTGCCAGCAGCTTGGGCCAGTACAATGAGCAGTTCTTC,CASSLGQYNEQFF
TRBJ1-5,TRBV19,.,.,TGTGCCAGTAGTATTTTTGGCCAGAGCAATCAGCCCCAGCATTTT,CASSIFGQSNQPQHF
TRBJ1-1,TRBV2,.,.,TGTGCCAGCCGTGGCCCGACAGTGGGGCTGAACACTGAAGCTTTCTTT,CASRGPTVGLNTEAFF
TRBJ2-1,TRBV10-1,.,.,TGCGCCAGCAGTGAGAAGGGGGGGCCCAATGAGCAGTTCTTC,CASSEKGGPNEQFF
TRBJ2-5,TRBV5-4,.,.,TGTGCCAGCAGCCCTCGTGGGGCCTTCCAAGAGACCCAGTACTTC,CASSPRGAFQETQYF
TRBJ2-7,TRBV6-6,TRBD2,.,TGTGCCAGCAGTTACGGGGGGGGCTCCTACGAGCAGTACTTC,CASSYGGGSYEQYF
TRBJ2-7,TRBV6-6,TRBD1,.,TGTGCCAGCAGTTCCGGACAGGTTCAAGAGCAGTACTTC,CASSSGQVQEQYF
TRBJ1-4,TRBV7-9,TRBD1,many,TGTGCCAGCAGCTGGGGATACAGGGGCCTCAATGAAAAACTGTTTTTT,CASSWGYRGLNEKLFF
TRBJ2-2,TRBV6-1,TRBD1,.,TGTGCCAGCAGCCCCGACAGGGGGCCCGGGGAGCTGTTTTTT,CASSPDRGPGELFF
TRBJ1-3,TRBV7-6,.,.,TGTGCCAGCAGCTTAGGAGCCGTCCTAACCTCTGGAAACACCATATATTTT,CASSLGAVLTSGNTIYF
TRBJ1-4,TRBV28,.,.,TGTGCCAGCAGTCTTCAGGGCGTTCCTAATGAAAAACTGTTTTTT,CASSLQGVPNEKLFF
TRBJ2-5,TRBV30,TRBD1,.,TGTGCCTGGAGCCAAACGACTCGGGACAGCTACTTC,CAWSQTTRDSYF
TRBJ1-1,TRBV7-2,.,.,TGTGCCAGCAGCTTCGTGAACACTGAAGCTTTCTTT,CASSFVNTEAFF
TRBJ2-2,TRBV5-6,.,.,TGTGCCAGCAGCTGGGCGGGACTTTCTAAGTTTCCCGGGGAGCTGTTTTTT,CASSWAGLSKFPGELFF
TRBJ1-2,TRBV7-9,TRBD1,.,TGTGCCAGCAGCCCAAACACCCCGGGACAGGGGGTTTCTGGCTACACCTTC,CASSPNTPGQGVSGYTF
TRBJ2-3,TRBV7-2,.,.,TGTGCCAGCAGCTTCGCAGATACGCAGTATTTT,CASSFADTQYF
TRBJ1-1,TRBV5-5,.,.,TGTGCCAGCAGCCTTATGGACAGTCAAACTGAAGCTTTCTTT,CASSLMDSQTEAFF
TRBJ1-2,TRBV6-1,.,.,TGTGCCAGCAGTGAAGAAACAGTAAGTGGCTACACCTTC,CASSEETVSGYTF
TRBJ2-3,TRBV29-1,TRBD2,.,TGCAGCGTTTCTCGAGGCGGCGGGGGGGCGAGCACAGATACGCAGTATTTT,CSVSRGGGGASTDTQYF
TRBJ1-5,TRBV10-3,TRBD1,.,TGTGCCATCAGTGAGCGCGGCAGGACAGGGGGCAGTAATCAGCCCCAGCATTTT,CAISERGRTGGSNQPQHF
TRBJ2-1,TRBV6-6,TRBD2,.,TGTGCCAGCTTAATAGCGGGGGGGCATGAGCAGTTCTTC,CASLIAGGHEQFF
TRBJ2-7,TRBV6-1,.,few,TGTGCCAGCAGTGGACAGGTTGAGAACGAGCAGTACTTC,CASSGQVENEQYF
TRBJ2-7,TRBV13,.,.,TGTGCCAGCAGCTTAGCAGGGGTCCACGAGCAGTACTTC,CASSLAGVHEQYF
TRBJ2-7,TRBV27,TRBD2,.,TGTGCCAGCAGTTTCGGCCTTTTCGGCGGGGGAGCCTACGAGCAGTACTTC,CASSFGLFGGGAYEQYF
TRBJ1-2,TRBV6-5,.,.,TGTGCCACCTATAGGGGTCCGAACTATGGCTACACCTTC,CATYRGPNYGYTF
TRBJ2-1,TRBV5-1,TRBD1,.,TGCGCCAGCAGCTTGGGGGGGACAGAGTACAATGAGCAGTTCTTC,CASSLGGTEYNEQFF
TRBJ2-1,TRBV5-1,.,.,TGCGCCAGCAGCCCAACAGGGTACAATGAGCAGTTCTTC,CASSPTGYNEQFF
TRBJ1-2,TRBV2,.,.,TGTGCCAGCAGTGGGACTGATTTAGCTAACTATGGCTACACCTTC,CASSGTDLANYGYTF
TRBJ1-2,TRBV30,.,.,TGTGCCTGGAGTGACGTGAGACAGCACAATGATGGCTACACCTTC,CAWSDVRQHNDGYTF
TRBJ2-1,TRBV4-2,TRBD2,.,TGTGCCAGCAGCCAAGGTTCTAGCGGGGGTGGATACAATGAGCAGTTCTTC,CASSQGSSGGGYNEQFF
TRBJ1-1,TRBV14,.,.,TGTGCCAGCAGCCCAGAATTTCTGGGGCAACGGACTGAAGCTTTCTTT,CASSPEFLGQRTEAFF
TRBJ2-3,TRBV7-8,TRBD2,once,TGTGCCAGCAGCTCGCCAAGCGGGGGGGCAGATACGCAGTATTTT,CASSSPSGGADTQYF
TRBJ2-7,TRBV7-2,.,once,TGTGCCAGCAGCTTAAGACAGGCCTCCTACGAGCAGTACTTC,CASSLRQASYEQYF
TRBJ2-3,TRBV20-1,.,.,TGCAGTGCCCCCGGCGGGGTGGCGCAGTATTTT,CSAPGGVAQYF
TRBJ1-5,TRBV7-2,TRBD1,few,TGTGCCAGCAGCTTAACGGTGGACAGGAGGGGGCATTTT,CASSLTVDRRGHF
TRBJ2-7,TRBV7-2,TRBD1,once,TGTGCCAGCAGCTTAGGGGGGACAGACCTCTACGAGCAGTACTTC,CASSLGGTDLYEQYF
TRBJ2-2,TRBV30,TRBD2,.,TGTGCCTGGAGTGGACTAGCGGGGGTTACCGGGGAGCTGTTTTTT,CAWSGLAGVTGELFF
TRBJ2-7,TRBV6-1,.,once,TGTGCCAGCGCCGATGGAGAAACCTACGAGCAGTACTTC,CASADGETYEQYF
TRBJ2-7,TRBV11-2,TRBD1,.,TGTGCCAGCAGCTTAGGGACAGGGCTATACGAGCAGTACTTC,CASSLGTGLYEQYF
TRBJ1-4,TRBV27,TRBD1,.,TGTGCCAGCAGTTTATCGAACAGGGGAGTACTTCCTAATGAAAAACTGTTTTTT,CASSLSNRGVLPNEKLFF
TRBJ1-6,TRBV11-2,.,.,TGTGCCAGCAGTTCCAATCCCCAGGGGAGCTCCTATAATTCACCCCTCCACTTT,CASSSNPQGSSYNSPLHF
TRBJ2-5,TRBV2,TRBD1,once,TGTGCCAGCAGTGGGGGGACAGGGGGCCGAGAGACCCAGTACTTC,CASSGGTGGRETQYF
TRBJ1-3,TRBV9,TRBD1,.,TGTGCCAGCAGCGCCTTCGACAGGGCTGGAAACACCATATATTTT,CASSAFDRAGNTIYF
TRBJ2-5,TRBV25-1,TRBD2,.,TGTGCCAGCAGTGAATGGGGACTAGCCGAAGAGACCCAGTACTTC,CASSEWGLAEETQYF
TRBJ1-1,TRBV7-9,.,.,TGTGCCAGCAGCCCCATTGGGCGGAACACTGAAGCTTTCTTT,CASSPIGRNTEAFF
TRBJ1-1,TRBV7-3,.,few,TGTGCCAGCAGTCCCCCGGGGAACACTGAAGCTTTCTTT,CASSPPGNTEAFF
TRBJ1-3,TRBV9,TRBD1,.,TGTGCCAGCAGCGTACGGACAGGTCAACGGAACACCATATATTTT,CASSVRTGQRNTIYF